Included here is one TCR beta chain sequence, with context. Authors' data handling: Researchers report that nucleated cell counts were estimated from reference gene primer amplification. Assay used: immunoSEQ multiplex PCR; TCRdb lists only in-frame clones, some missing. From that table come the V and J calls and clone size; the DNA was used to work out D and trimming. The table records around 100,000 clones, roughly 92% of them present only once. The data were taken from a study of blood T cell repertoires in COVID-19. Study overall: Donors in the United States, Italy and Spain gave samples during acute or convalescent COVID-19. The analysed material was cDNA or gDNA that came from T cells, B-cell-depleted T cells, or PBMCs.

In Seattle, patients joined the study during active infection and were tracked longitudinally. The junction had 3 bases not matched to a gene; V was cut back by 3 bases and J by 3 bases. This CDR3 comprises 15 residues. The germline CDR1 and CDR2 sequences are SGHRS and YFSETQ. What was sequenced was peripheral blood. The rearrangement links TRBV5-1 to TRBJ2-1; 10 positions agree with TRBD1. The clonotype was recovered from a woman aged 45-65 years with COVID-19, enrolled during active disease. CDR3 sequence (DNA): TGCGCCAGCAGCTGGACAGGGGGGGACTACAATGAGCAGTTCTTC. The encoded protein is CASSWTGGDYNEQFF.